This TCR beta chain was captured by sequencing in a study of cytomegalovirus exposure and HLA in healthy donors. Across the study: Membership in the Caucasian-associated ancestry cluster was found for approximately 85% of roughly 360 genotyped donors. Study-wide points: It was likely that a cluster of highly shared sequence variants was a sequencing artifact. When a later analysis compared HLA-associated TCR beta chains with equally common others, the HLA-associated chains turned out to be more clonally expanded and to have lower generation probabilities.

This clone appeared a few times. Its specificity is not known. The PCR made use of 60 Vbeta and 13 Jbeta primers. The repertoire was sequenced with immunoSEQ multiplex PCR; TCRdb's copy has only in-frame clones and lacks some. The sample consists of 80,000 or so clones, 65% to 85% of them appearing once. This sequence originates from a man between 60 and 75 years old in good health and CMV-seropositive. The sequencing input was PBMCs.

CDR3 amino acids: CASSSTGTNSPLHF. In DNA, the CDR3 is TGTGCCAGCAGCTCGACAGGGACCAATTCACCCCTCCACTTT. The chain is built from TRBV13 and TRBJ1-6; 7 nucleotides agree with TRBD1. The CDR3 runs 14 residues. The germline V gene encodes CDR1 PRHDT and CDR2 FYEKMQ (reference sequence). Trimming at V came to 4 bases and at J to 7 bases, leaving 4 bases not matched to a gene.